Following are 9 T cell receptor beta chains from one sample sequenced in a study of OX40 agonist ivuxolimab in advanced cancers. Repertoires were generated with immunoSEQ multiplex PCR, while TCRdb's copy carries only in-frame clones and drops some. The repertoire holds fewer than 85,000 clones, 89% seen once, with approximately 2.3% in the top ten. The sample consisted of CD4+ or CD8+ T cells sorted from blood, taken in a trial of the OX40 agonist ivuxolimab. All receptors derive from an adult with an advanced solid tumor such as melanoma, head and neck, liver or kidney cancer.

The rearrangement links TRBV25-1 to TRBJ2-1, with 10 bases lining up with TRBD1. The trim removed 1 base at V and 1 base at J, leaving 1 base unmatched. CDR3 length: 16 residues. Germline lookup yields CDR1 MGHDK and CDR2 SYGVNS. This chain's CDR3 is CASSEWGQGSYNEQFF. The CDR3 nucleotides are TGTGCCAGCAGTGAATGGGGACAGGGGTCCTACAATGAGCAGTTCTTC.

The chain employs TRBV29-1 and TRBJ1-1, with 12 bases matching TRBD1. In germline, CDR1 is SQVTM, CDR2 ANQGSEA. There are 13 residues in the CDR3. V lost 7 bases, J lost 5 bases, and 5 bases stayed unmatched. The CDR3 DNA reads TGCAGCGCGGGGACAGGGGGCTTAACTGAAGCTTTCTTT. Residues: CSAGTGGLTEAFF.

This rearrangement joins TRBV5-3 to TRBJ1-5; TRBD1 matches 7 bases. TRBV5-3 is recorded as an ORF, its role being uncertain. This CDR3 has 14 amino acids. V shed 3 bases, J shed 4 bases, and the junction held 4 bases outside the gene matches. The CDR3 is CARSCRGGNQPQHF. As DNA, the CDR3 is TGTGCCAGAAGCTGCAGGGGGGGAAATCAGCCCCAGCATTTT.

CDR3: CASKRGAGEKLFF. The CDR3 DNA reads TGTGCCAGCAAGCGGGGGGCAGGAGAAAAACTGTTTTTT. The V and J genes are TRBV2 and TRBJ1-4; a weak D match, TRBD1 (6 bases). The CDR3 contains 13 residues. The germline CDR1 and CDR2 sequences are SNHLY and FYNNEI. V was trimmed by 7 bases and J by 8 bases, leaving 14 bases between them. The complete variable domain, with remaining parts taken from reference TRBV2 and TRBJ1-4, reads EPEVTQTPSHQVTQMGQEVILRCVPISNHLYFYWYRQILGQKVEFLVSFYNNEISEKSEIFDDQFSVERPDGSNFTLKIRSTKLEDSAMYFCASKRGAGEKLFFGSGTQLSVL.

V and J are TRBV14 and TRBJ2-1; 7 bases match TRBD2. Germline assignment: CDR1 SGHDN and CDR2 FVKESK. V lost 3 bases to trimming and J lost 6 bases; unmatched junction nucleotides: 8. This CDR3 contains 15 residues. For the CDR3, the DNA is TGTGCCAGCAGCCACCTGGGGGGGTTCGGCAATGAGCAGTTCTTC. Protein sequence: CASSHLGGFGNEQFF.

The V gene is TRBV29-1, the J gene TRBJ2-5; D ambiguous. The CDR3 spans 13 residues. Germline V gene data show CDR1 as SQVTM and CDR2 as ANQGSEA. V lost 1 base and J 5 bases, leaving 11 bases between the germline ends. CDR3 residues: CSVEVVVAETQYF. As DNA, the CDR3 is TGCAGCGTTGAAGTGGTCGTTGCGGAGACCCAGTACTTC. Full variable domain (remainder filled in from reference TRBV29-1 and TRBJ2-5): SAVISQKPSRDICQRGTSLTIQCQVDSQVTMMFWYRQQPGQSLTLIATANQGSEATYESGFVIDKFPISRPNLTFSTLTVSNMSPEDSSIYLCSVEVVVAETQYFGPGTRLLVL.

The rearrangement joins TRBV5-1 to TRBJ2-3; TRBD1 agrees at 9 bases. Germline trimming cut 4 bases from V and 1 base from J; bases unmatched to any gene: 13. The CDR3 is 18 amino acids. CDR1 is SGHRS and CDR2 is YFSETQ in the germline V gene. The CDR3: CASSTRDRDPEGTDTQYF. The CDR3 nucleotides are TGCGCCAGCAGCACCCGGGACAGGGACCCGGAGGGCACAGATACGCAGTATTTT.

Only one count was recorded for this clone. The chain is built from TRBV19 and TRBJ1-4; 7 bases align to TRBD1. In germline, CDR1 is LNHDA, CDR2 SQIVND (reference sequence). After removal of 3 bases from V and 8 bases from J, the junction contained 6 bases not matched to a gene. This CDR3 comprises 14 residues. CDR3 protein: CASSIRGRGEKLFF. The CDR3 region has the DNA TGTGCCAGTAGTATTAGGGGGCGCGGGGAAAAACTGTTTTTT.

This clone was counted only a few times. This sequence joins TRBV5-8 and TRBJ2-2, with D perhaps TRBD2 (6 bases). V lost 2 bases and J lost 5, with 13 bases in between. The germline CDR1 and CDR2 sequences are SGHTS and YDEGEE. CDR3 size: 15 residues. The CDR3 loop is CASSFREARTGELFF. The CDR3 DNA reads as TGTGCCAGCAGCTTCAGGGAGGCCCGGACCGGGGAGCTGTTTTTT.